This TCR beta chain originates from a study of regulatory T cells in long-lasting Graves disease (dated by TCRdb to the early 2020s). Study-level background: Patients with newly diagnosed Graves' disease had been on antithyroid drugs for under 3 months. Peripheral blood TCR sequencing and RNA sequencing compared persistent Graves' disease patients with newly diagnosed Graves' disease patients. The study was registered as a clinical trial and conducted in China. A total of about 35 samples underwent TCR sequencing, from about 13 patients with persistent Graves' disease and about 20 patients with newly diagnosed Graves' disease.

In light of the paper, this sample's time point label describes: newly diagnosed GD, antithyroid drugs for less than 3 months. RNA was extracted from PBMCs in TRIzol for both TCR sequencing and RNA sequencing. The diagnosis of Graves' disease was made according to American Thyroid Association guidelines. Patients for the study were recruited at an endocrinology department in Xi'an, China. Each patient gave approximately 10 milliliters of peripheral blood, collected in an EDTA anticoagulant tube. Ficoll Paque Plus density gradient separation was used to isolate PBMCs, and no further T cell sorting was performed. An Agilent 2100 Bioanalyzer and agarose gel were used to check RNA quality, and a NanoDrop 2000 was used to measure RNA concentration. A few counts support this clonotype. What antigen it recognizes has not been identified. No base-level quality is on record; no much larger clone is a single base apart.

Points the paper makes about the study in general: Preferential use of TRBV28, TRBJ1-2 and TRBJ2-5 was observed in persistent disease, whereas TRBV20-1 and TRBJ2-1 were favored in newly diagnosed disease. Compared with newly diagnosed patients, persistent Graves' disease patients had lower TCR Shannon entropy and fewer highly expanded clones, which suggests clonal expansion. Only the TCR beta chain was sequenced and analyzed. Peripheral blood alone was examined, since thyroid tissue, which constituted the primary lesion, could not be accessed. Persistent patients shared more public clonotypes among themselves (around 3,000) than newly diagnosed patients did (approximately 970). The small sample size was acknowledged by the authors as a limitation that may reduce accuracy.

The CDR3 runs 15 residues from the cysteine to the phenylalanine. The read is trimmed to its CDR3 DNA, 45 bases read in frame from base 1. Relative to germline, V is 1 base shorter and J is 4 bases shorter, with 11 bases between their ends. CDR1 and CDR2, looked up from the germline V gene (reference sequence), are SGHNT and YYREEE. Receptor libraries were prepared by multiplex PCR. The data were produced on an Illumina HiSeq 4000. iRepertoire HTBI primers and Arm-PCR amplification of CDR3 regions were used to construct TCR beta libraries. Gel purification was performed on PCR products prior to sequencing. On the study's bioinformatics: Across samples, 60 to 70 TRBV and 13 to 15 TRBJ segments were identified and used for gene usage analysis of CDR3 amino acid clonotypes. Filtered high-quality paired reads were merged into contigs using COPE and FqMerger. BLAST was used to align contigs to IMGT TRBV, TRBD and TRBJ reference genes, with CDR3 defined following IMGT. Any clonotype with a frequency above 0.1% was classified as a highly expanded clone. Repertoire diversity was measured by Shannon entropy, and V-J evenness by the Gini coefficient. Clonotypes shared by more than one individual were considered public. TCRdb passed the public sequencing reads through fastp at Q25 and MiXCR, retaining productive beta sequences. Rows are unified per CDR3 protein, each entry keeping the most common DNA and genes. Clone size and V and J calls follow TCRdb, not the original study. This sample is represented by about 200,000 distinct CDR3 sequences; about 19% of them were singletons. Roughly 12% of the sample lies in the top ten.

These same records also appear under a second study, on T cells in Graves' hyperthyroidism and ophthalmopathy. As described in the second report: Graves' hyperthyroidism was defined as stable when no progression to ophthalmopathy occurred over 18 months of follow-up. Hyperthyroidism patients were newly diagnosed, had a disease duration of under 2 months, and were aged 18 to 65 years. Exclusion was applied to patients with uncontrolled infections, other autoimmune diseases, pregnancy or lactation. Diagnoses were established on the basis of clinical symptoms, serum thyroxine and TRAb, thyroid ultrasound, and orbital computed tomography. The TCR CDR3 was subjected to a first round of RT-PCR using the HTBI primer set and the Qiagen OneStep RT-PCR kit. Most expanded thyroid clonotypes (frequency above 0.001) were also detected in blood, a finding suggesting that blood repertoires may reflect thyroid immune responses. A 13 V-J signature model separated ophthalmopathy from stable hyperthyroidism, with roughly 88% sensitivity and roughly 82% specificity in cross-validation and 80%/75% in testing. During validation, the model predicted progression to ophthalmopathy a median of around 7 months ahead of onset, with around 71% sensitivity and 72% to 85% specificity. A discovery cohort of fewer than 110 patients, 43 with Graves' ophthalmopathy and 55 to 60 with stable Graves' hyperthyroidism, was used to find distinguishing TCR V-J signatures. Prospective prediction of ophthalmopathy was tested in an independent validation cohort consisting of about 19 hyperthyroidism patients and some 16 patients who later progressed to ophthalmopathy. For training and testing, the 100 or so patients in the discovery cohort were randomly divided in a 7:3 ratio. In addition, the study compared T-cell repertoires in thyroid tissue and in blood from roughly 6 Graves' hyperthyroidism patients. Once sampling was done, hyperthyroidism patients were given methimazole at a starting dose of 30 mg daily, whereas ophthalmopathy patients were given high-dose intravenous methylprednisolone. Libraries were constructed in a second round of multiplex PCR, after which size selection and purification were carried out. Sequencing of the libraries was done on an Illumina HiSeq2000 using paired-end 100 bp reads. SOAPnuke was used to process the raw data, removing reads that contained adapters or uncalled bases, had a mean Phred below 15, or lacked an exact match to the constant primer or identifier. High-quality paired reads were merged using COPE v1.2.5, and each unique nucleotide sequence was defined as a clonotype. Clonotypes were aligned to IMGT TRBV, TRBD and TRBJ reference segments using MiTCR v1.1. The analysis included only V-J combinations with a frequency above 0.0001, which together covered around 99% of the repertoires. A TCS score was defined as the ratio of F50 (clonal expansion) to E x V (chaos), with BLOSUM62-based TCRdist applied between CDR3 peptides within each V-J. Welch's t-statistics and random forest reduced around 520 V-J features to under 15, which were used in a naive Bayes classifier (R e1071). Sample size was not statistically predetermined, and blinding of investigators to group allocation was not performed. The paper reports TCR Vbeta CDR3 sequencing of approximately 140 peripheral blood samples: around 45 ophthalmopathy, roughly 80 hyperthyroidism and roughly 17 progressor patients.

The chain is assembled from TRBV5-4 and TRBJ2-2; there is no confident call for the D gene. Sample: peripheral blood mononuclear cells (PBMCs), taken at new diagnosis, from a patient treated with antithyroid drugs. The receptor was isolated from a woman younger than 45 with Graves disease. Donor details come from another sample of the same person, matched by shared clones. CDR3 loop: CASSLQGRGTGELFF. The DNA sequence is TGTGCCAGCAGCTTGCAAGGGCGCGGCACCGGGGAGCTGTTTTTT.